The next 13 T cell receptor beta chains were all read from a single sample in a study of blood T cell repertoires in COVID-19. Clones were sequenced by immunoSEQ multiplex PCR, and TCRdb holds only the in-frame ones, with some missing. Of tens of thousands of clones in the sample, 75% to 90% were seen once. Sample: peripheral blood. Receptors originate from a human donor in a cohort sampled during active COVID-19.

The chain combines TRBV4-3 with TRBJ2-3; 10 nucleotides line up with TRBD2. V was pared by 0 bases and J by 3 bases, with 9 bases of the junction left unmatched. Germline CDR1 is LGHNA and CDR2 is YSLEER. The CDR3 spans 18 residues. CDR3 nucleotide sequence: TGCGCCAGCAGCCAAGATATGAGCGGGGGGGGAGAGACAGATACGCAGTATTTT. It yields the protein CASSQDMSGGGETDTQYF.

The chain has TRBV5-1 and TRBJ2-5; 11 positions match TRBD2. Trimming at V came to 4 bases and at J to 5 bases, leaving 13 bases not matched to a gene. This CDR3 has 17 amino acids. The germline CDR1 and CDR2 sequences are SGHRS and YFSETQ. This CDR3 reads CASSGTGTSGSRETQYF. DNA of the CDR3: TGCGCCAGCAGCGGAACCGGGACTAGCGGAAGTAGGGAGACCCAGTACTTC. The full variable domain, its missing parts supplied by reference TRBV5-1 and TRBJ2-5, is KAGVTQTPRYLIKTRGQQVTLSCSPISGHRSVSWYQQTPGQGLQFLFEYFSETQRNKGNFPGRFSGRQFSNSRSEMNVSTLELGDSALYLCASSGTGTSGSRETQYFGPGTRLLVL.

CDR3 in amino acids: CASSLSGGTPYNEQFF. The DNA for the CDR3 is TGTGCCAGCAGTTTAAGTGGCGGGACTCCCTACAATGAGCAGTTCTTC. The chain joins TRBV27 to TRBJ2-1; tentatively, D is TRBD2 (6 bases). The CDR3 sequence is 16 residues long. V lost 2 bases to trimming and J lost 2 bases, with 13 bases between them. The germline V gene has CDR1 MNHEY and CDR2 SMNVEV (reference sequence).

The gene calls are TRBV7-9 and TRBJ1-6, with D perhaps TRBD1 (5 bases). The CDR3 contains 17 residues. Between the trimmed V and J ends, which lost 0 bases and 6 bases, there was a span of 15 bases. Germline CDR1 reads SEHNR; CDR2 reads FQNEAQ (reference sequence). The CDR3 loop is CASSLAGGSGANSPLHF. The CDR3 nucleotides are TGTGCCAGCAGCTTAGCGGGGGGGAGCGGGGCTAATTCACCCCTCCACTTT.

In this sample, this clone turned up once. The chain couples TRBV7-8 to TRBJ1-2; possible D gene TRBD1, 5 bases. The V gene lost 4 bases and the J gene lost 6 bases, with 15 bases spanning the gap. The length of the CDR3 is 14 residues. Germline V gene sequence: CDR1 SGHVS, CDR2 FQNEAQ. The CDR3 is CASSSSGGGNGYTF. The CDR3 DNA follows: TGTGCCAGCAGCTCGAGCGGGGGGGGTAATGGCTACACCTTC.

This sequence joins TRBV12-1 and TRBJ2-7; the table's D call of TRBD2 was not tested on the DNA. TRBV12-1 is termed a pseudogene. The CDR3 runs to 13 residues. CDR3 sequence (DNA): TGTGCCAGCATTAGCGGGAGTCTCAACGAGCAGTACTTC. It translates to CASISGSLNEQYF.

This chain uses TRBV6-6 with TRBJ1-5; 10 bases are a match to TRBD1. The length of the CDR3 is 16 residues. Trimming took 6 bases from V and 5 from J; bases not matched to a gene: 10. From germline, CDR1 is MNHNY and CDR2 SVGAGI (reference sequence). DNA for the CDR3: TGTGCCAGCAGACGACAGGGGGCGAATAAGGATCAGCCCCAGCATTTT. Its translation is CASRRQGANKDQPQHF.

This chain links TRBV28 with TRBJ1-3; possible D gene TRBD1, 5 bases. The length of the CDR3 is 17 residues. CDR1 is MDHEN and CDR2 is SYDVKM in the germline V gene. With 3 bases removed from V and 0 bases from J, the gap between germline ends came to 15 bases. In DNA form, the CDR3 reads TGTGCCAGCAGTTTTGTCACTCTCAGGGACTCTGGAAACACCATATATTTT. This gives the protein CASSFVTLRDSGNTIYF.

To note about this clone: This sample includes further DNA sequences coding for the same CDR3. The chain carries TRBV27 and TRBJ2-7, with 8 nucleotides matching TRBD1. Germline V gene sequence: CDR1 MNHEY, CDR2 SMNVEV (reference sequence). CDR3 size: 13 residues. With 6 bases clipped from V and 7 bases from J, the junction kept 8 bases outside the gene matches. Written as DNA, the CDR3 is TGTGCCAGCAGCCTGGGGACAGGCCGGGAGCAGTACTTC. This gives the protein CASSLGTGREQYF.

This chain connects TRBV27 to TRBJ1-3, with D unclear. The CDR3 extends over 13 amino acids. The germline V gene has CDR1 MNHEY and CDR2 SMNVEV (reference sequence). Between the trimmed V and J ends, which lost 3 bases and 7 bases, there was a span of 10 bases. The CDR3 DNA reads TGTGCCAGCAGTTTTAGCAATGCGAACACCATATATTTT. Protein: CASSFSNANTIYF.

In the case of this clone: Other DNA sequences of this sample code for an identical CDR3. The rearrangement links TRBV4-1 to TRBJ2-7, with 9 bases aligning to TRBD1. V gave up 3 bases and J gave up 2 bases; unmatched junction bases: 2. Looked up from germline, CDR1 is MGHRA and CDR2 is YSYEKL. CDR3 length: 14 residues. As DNA, the CDR3 is TGCGCCAGCAGCCAGGGACAGGGCGCCTACGAGCAGTACTTC. It yields the protein CASSQGQGAYEQYF.

The chain combines TRBV7-3 with TRBJ2-1; 11 bases line up with TRBD2. The J segment lost 5 bases and the V segment lost 2 bases, leaving 11 bases of the junction unmatched. The CDR3 extends over 18 amino acids. CDR1 and CDR2 (germline): SGHTA, FQGTGA. The CDR3 bases are TGTGCCAGCAGCTTAGGAGGGTCTAGCGGGGGGCCTAACAATGAGCAGTTCTTC. Its protein product is CASSLGGSSGGPNNEQFF. The full variable domain, completed using reference TRBV7-3 and TRBJ2-1, is GAGVSQTPSNKVTEKGKYVELRCDPISGHTALYWYRQSLGQGPEFLIYFQGTGAADDSGLPNDRFFAVRPEGSVSTLKIQRTERGDSAVYLCASSLGGSSGGPNNEQFFGPGTRLTVL.

V usage is TRBV6-6 and J usage is TRBJ1-1, with 7 bases fitting TRBD1. The V gene end was trimmed by 0 bases and the J gene end by 3 bases; junction bases not matched to a gene: 7. The length of the CDR3 is 16 residues. Germline CDR1 reads MNHNY; CDR2 reads SVGAGI (reference sequence). DNA of the CDR3: TGTGCCAGCAGTTACTCGTTCGAAGGGGGCTACACTGAAGCTTTCTTT. The encoded protein is CASSYSFEGGYTEAFF.